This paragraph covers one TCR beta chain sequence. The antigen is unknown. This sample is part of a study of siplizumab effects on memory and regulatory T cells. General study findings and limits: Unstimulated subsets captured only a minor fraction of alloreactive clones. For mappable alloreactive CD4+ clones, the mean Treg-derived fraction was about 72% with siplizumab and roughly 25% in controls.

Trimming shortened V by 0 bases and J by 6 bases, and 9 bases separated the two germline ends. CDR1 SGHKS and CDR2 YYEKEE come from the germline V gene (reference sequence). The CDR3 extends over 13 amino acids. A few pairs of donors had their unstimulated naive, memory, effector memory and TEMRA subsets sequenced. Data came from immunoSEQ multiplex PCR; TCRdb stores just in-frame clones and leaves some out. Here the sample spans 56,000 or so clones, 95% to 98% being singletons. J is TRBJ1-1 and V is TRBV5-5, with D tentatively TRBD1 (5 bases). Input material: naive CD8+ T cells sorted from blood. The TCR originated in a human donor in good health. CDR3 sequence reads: CASSLEGWPEAFF. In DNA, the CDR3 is TGTGCCAGCAGCTTGGAGGGGTGGCCTGAAGCTTTCTTT.